The subject of this entry is one T cell receptor beta chain. TCRdb's table, derived via immunoSEQ multiplex PCR, lists solely in-frame clones and lacks some. The sample lists 330,000 or so clones, 88% seen once, with about 5% in the top ten. Enrollees, about 18 to 100 years old, lived in 24 US areas. Participants reported their clinical history, and cohort assignment relied on those reports. These data originate in a study of blood T cell repertoires in COVID-19. Input material: PBMCs or T cells enriched from blood (not recorded which). The origin of this receptor is a young man who had recovered from COVID-19.

CDR3 loop: CASSNTGAFFGEQYF. The CDR3 DNA reads as TGCGCCAGCAGCAACACAGGGGCCTTCTTTGGGGAGCAGTACTTC. The V call is TRBV5-1, the J call TRBJ2-7; 7 nucleotides match TRBD1. The V and J ends lost 4 bases and 7 bases, in that order; junction bases with no gene match: 14. The CDR3 extends over 15 amino acids. Germline values: CDR1 SGHRS, CDR2 YFSETQ.